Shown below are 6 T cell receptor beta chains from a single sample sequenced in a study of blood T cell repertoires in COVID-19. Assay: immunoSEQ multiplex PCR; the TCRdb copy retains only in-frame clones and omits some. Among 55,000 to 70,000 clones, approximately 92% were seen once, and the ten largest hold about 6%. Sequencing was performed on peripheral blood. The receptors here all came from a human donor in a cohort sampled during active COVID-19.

The CDR3 sequence is CASSQTGGSYGYTF. As DNA, the CDR3 is TGTGCCAGTAGCCAGACAGGGGGCAGCTATGGCTACACCTTC. V is TRBV19 and J is TRBJ1-2, with 10 bases identical to TRBD1. Germline V gene sequence: CDR1 LNHDA, CDR2 SQIVND (reference sequence). This CDR3 is built from 14 residues. Trimming removed 6 bases from V and 4 bases from J; junction bases left unmatched: 5.

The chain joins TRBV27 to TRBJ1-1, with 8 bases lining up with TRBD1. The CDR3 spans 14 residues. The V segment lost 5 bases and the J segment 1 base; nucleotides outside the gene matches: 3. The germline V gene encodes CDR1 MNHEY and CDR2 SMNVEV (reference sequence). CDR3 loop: CASSHGQGNTEAFF. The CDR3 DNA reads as TGTGCCAGCAGTCATGGACAGGGGAACACTGAAGCTTTCTTT.

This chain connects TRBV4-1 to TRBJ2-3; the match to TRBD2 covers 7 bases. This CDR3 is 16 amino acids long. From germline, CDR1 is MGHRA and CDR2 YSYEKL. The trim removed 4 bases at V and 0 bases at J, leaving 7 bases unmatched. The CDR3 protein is CASSPRGAGSTDTQYF. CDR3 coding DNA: TGCGCCAGCAGCCCTCGGGGAGCGGGGAGCACAGATACGCAGTATTTT.

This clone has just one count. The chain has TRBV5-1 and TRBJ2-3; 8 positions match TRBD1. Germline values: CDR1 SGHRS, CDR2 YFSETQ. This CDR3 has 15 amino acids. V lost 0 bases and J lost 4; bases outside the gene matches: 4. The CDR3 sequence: CASSLGTGNADTQYF. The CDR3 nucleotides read TGCGCCAGCAGCTTGGGGACAGGGAACGCAGATACGCAGTATTTT.

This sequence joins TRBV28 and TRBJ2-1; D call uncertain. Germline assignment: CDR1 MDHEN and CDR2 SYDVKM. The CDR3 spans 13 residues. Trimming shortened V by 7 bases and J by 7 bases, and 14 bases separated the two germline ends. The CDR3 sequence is CASTLSGVNEQFF. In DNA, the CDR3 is TGTGCCAGCACCCTATCAGGTGTGAATGAGCAGTTCTTC.

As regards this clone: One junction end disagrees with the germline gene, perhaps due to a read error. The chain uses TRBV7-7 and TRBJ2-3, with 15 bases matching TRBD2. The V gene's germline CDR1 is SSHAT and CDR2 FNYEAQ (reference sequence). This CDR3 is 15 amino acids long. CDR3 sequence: CASSPGTSGGDTQYF. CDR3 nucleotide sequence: TGTGCTAGCAGCCCTGGGACTAGCGGGGGGGATACGCAGTATTTT.